Listed below are T cell receptor beta chains from one sample, sequenced in a study of response to subunit inactivated influenza vaccine. TCRdb analysed the RT-PCR reads with MiXCR anew, one entry per CDR3 protein. The sample holds about 500,000 distinct CDR3 sequences, 16% seen once. This specimen consisted of CD4+ T cells sorted from PBMCs, obtained roughly 24 months after vaccination. The source is a man between 45 and 75 years old who received an inactivated influenza vaccine. CDR3s include the opening cysteine and the closing phenylalanine or tryptophan. Rows may omit the clone size; those that give it use once, few, many or a size class.

V: TRBV4-2
J: TRBJ2-3
size: .
CDR3: CASSQDTDTQYF

V: TRBV7-6
J: TRBJ1-2
size: .
CDR3: CASSPETGAYGYTF

V: TRBV12-3/TRBV12-4
J: TRBJ2-7
size: few
CDR3: CASSPPSGTYEQYF

V: TRBV5-1
J: TRBJ2-7
size: .
CDR3: CASSLGPTGQGAYEQYF

V: TRBV6-2/TRBV6-3
J: TRBJ2-7
size: .
CDR3: CASSQAGTSGSYEQYF

V: TRBV7-2
J: TRBJ1-5
size: few
CDR3: CASSLSVGYSNQPQHF

V: TRBV13
J: TRBJ1-1
size: .
CDR3: CASSRPPVYEAFF

V: TRBV10-3
J: TRBJ2-5
size: once
CDR3: CAISERRDSQETQYF

V: TRBV9
J: TRBJ1-5
size: few
CDR3: CASSAGTGYQPQHF

V: TRBV7-3
J: TRBJ2-7
size: .
CDR3: CASSLTRFDEQYF

V: TRBV6-5
J: TRBJ2-7
size: many
CDR3: CASSYTQLARGYEQYF

V: TRBV12-3/TRBV12-4
J: TRBJ2-3
size: few
CDR3: CASSLPSQGTDTQYF

V: TRBV27
J: TRBJ2-1
size: few
CDR3: CASSFWIAGGSYNEQFF

V: TRBV7-6
J: TRBJ1-1
size: .
CDR3: CASSPDRGPEAFF

V: TRBV20-1
J: TRBJ2-3
size: many
CDR3: CSAGQGRISTDTQYF

V: TRBV21-1
J: TRBJ2-2
size: .
CDR3: CASSKCNGIQAGELFF

V: TRBV10-3
J: TRBJ1-1
size: few
CDR3: CAITKQQGVPEAFF

V: TRBV6-2/TRBV6-3
J: TRBJ1-2
size: .
CDR3: CASRGLDYGYTF

V: TRBV7-2
J: TRBJ2-7
size: few
CDR3: CASSAQGGPYEQYF

V: TRBV29-1
J: TRBJ1-1
size: few
CDR3: CSVTGTGGVGNTEAFF

V: TRBV6-5
J: TRBJ1-5
size: .
CDR3: CASRYGGEHSNQPQHF

V: TRBV29-1
J: TRBJ2-1
size: .
CDR3: CSSLSGSLGNEQFF

V: TRBV7-2
J: TRBJ2-3
size: few
CDR3: CASSLGANTQYF

V: TRBV9
J: TRBJ2-1
size: few
CDR3: CASSPGTGRNEQFF

V: TRBV27
J: TRBJ2-1
size: .
CDR3: CASSTTGGHEQFF

V: TRBV12-3/TRBV12-4
J: TRBJ2-7
size: few
CDR3: CASSPLRGLAGDQYF

V: TRBV6-5
J: TRBJ2-1
size: .
CDR3: CASSSTSGRSSYNEQFF

V: TRBV6-5
J: TRBJ2-2
size: few
CDR3: CASSRKTGELFF

V: TRBV2
J: TRBJ1-6
size: .
CDR3: CASSDNVKGRILGATPLHF